The T cell receptor beta chain under discussion was sequenced for a study of blood T cell repertoires in COVID-19. Study background: Donors in the United States, Italy and Spain gave samples during acute or convalescent COVID-19. T cells, B-cell-depleted T cells, or PBMCs provided the cDNA or gDNA that served as material.

A Seattle source enrolled patients during active infection and followed them longitudinally. Study processing details: How many nucleated cells were present was estimated from reference gene primer amplification. Using immunoSEQ multiplex PCR, the repertoire was profiled, and TCRdb retains in-frame clones only, with some absent. V and J calls and clone size are copied from that table; D and trimming were computed from the DNA. The data show 160,000 or so clones, about 87% seen once. Trimming shortened V by 0 bases and J by 8 bases, and 10 bases separated the two germline ends. CDR1 LGHDT and CDR2 YNNKEL come from the germline V gene (reference sequence). The CDR3 runs 14 residues.

Material: peripheral blood. This receptor was obtained from a woman aged 70-85 years with COVID-19, enrolled during active disease. This rearrangement joins TRBV3-1 (or the pseudogene TRBV3-2) to TRBJ1-4; D gene unclear. The DNA for the CDR3 is TGTGCCAGCAGCCAAGATCTCAGCGGAGAAAAACTGTTTTTT. Translated: CASSQDLSGEKLFF.